This TCR beta chain was recorded in a study of blood T cell repertoires in COVID-19. Study summary: COVID-19 samples, acute and convalescent, were from the United States, Italy and Spain. The analysed material was cDNA or gDNA that came from T cells, B-cell-depleted T cells, or PBMCs.

Authors' methods: Estimation of nucleated cell counts was performed using reference gene primer amplification. The assay was immunoSEQ multiplex PCR, and TCRdb's table has in-frame clones only and misses some. V, J and clone size reflect that table, while D and trimming were determined from the DNA. The sample consists of roughly 250,000 clones, around 85% of them appearing once. The germline V gene has CDR1 SNHLY and CDR2 FYNNEI. The CDR3 sequence is 16 residues long. V was shortened by 3 bases and J by 5 bases, with 16 bases between the two germline ends. The rearrangement links TRBV2 to TRBJ2-2; D gene uncertain. The receptor was isolated from a woman over 75 with acute or convalescent COVID-19. The material sequenced was peripheral blood. The CDR3 loop reads CASSEVPITRTGELFF. In DNA form, the CDR3 reads TGTGCCAGCAGTGAGGTCCCTATCACGAGGACCGGGGAGCTGTTTTTT.